The rows below give T cell receptor beta chains drawn from one sample of a study of T cell changes during pregnancy in multiple sclerosis. Here immunoSEQ multiplex PCR was the method, and the copy in TCRdb shows in-frame clones only, minus some. The table lists tens of thousands of clones, more than 85% of them singletons. The sample was CD4+ T cells from peripheral blood mononuclear cells, taken after pregnancy. Every receptor here comes from a female donor in good health, enrolled as a control in a pregnancy study. CDR3s leave out the opening cysteine and the closing phenylalanine or tryptophan. A D gene is named only where the DNA matches it firmly.

d_gene,v_gene,CDR3aa
TRBD1,TRBV5-6,ASSPGGGPFDSPLH
.,TRBV29-1,SVEGIQSARNYEQY
.,TRBV29-1,SATTGKETEAF
.,TRBV6-5,ATTSDSSYEQY
.,TRBV2,ASSEHRSYGQPQH
TRBD1,TRBV18,ASSQDRGLTEAF
.,TRBV27,ASSFYNQPQH
TRBD1,TRBV5-1,ASGPTTGTGSEKLF
TRBD2,TRBV4-1,ASSQVPSGGSTGELF
TRBD2,TRBV19,ASSISRRTSGRTTRTYEQY
.,TRBV10-3,AIKFAGQSLEQF
.,TRBV6-6,ASRIGEGRTEAF
.,TRBV27,ASSLGFVADTQY
.,TRBV28,ASSLTSSDTQY
.,TRBV18,ASSPEPTGELF